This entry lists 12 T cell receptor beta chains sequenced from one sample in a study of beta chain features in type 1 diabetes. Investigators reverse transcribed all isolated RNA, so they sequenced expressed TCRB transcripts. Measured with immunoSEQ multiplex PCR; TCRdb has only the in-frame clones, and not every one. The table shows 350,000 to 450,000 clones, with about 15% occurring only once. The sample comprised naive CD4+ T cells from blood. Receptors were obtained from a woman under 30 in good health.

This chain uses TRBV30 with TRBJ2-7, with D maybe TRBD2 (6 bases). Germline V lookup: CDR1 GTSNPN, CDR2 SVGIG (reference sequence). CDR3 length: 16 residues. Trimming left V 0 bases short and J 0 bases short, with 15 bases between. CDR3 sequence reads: CAWSVLAGKNSYEQYF. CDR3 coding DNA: TGTGCCTGGAGTGTACTCGCGGGGAAAAACTCCTACGAGCAGTACTTC.

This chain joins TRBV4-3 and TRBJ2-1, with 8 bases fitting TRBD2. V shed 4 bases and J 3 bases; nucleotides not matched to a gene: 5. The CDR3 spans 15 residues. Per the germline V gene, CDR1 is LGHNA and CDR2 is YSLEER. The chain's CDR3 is CASSPGLGNYNEQFF. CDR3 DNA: TGCGCCAGCAGCCCGGGACTAGGAAACTACAATGAGCAGTTCTTC.

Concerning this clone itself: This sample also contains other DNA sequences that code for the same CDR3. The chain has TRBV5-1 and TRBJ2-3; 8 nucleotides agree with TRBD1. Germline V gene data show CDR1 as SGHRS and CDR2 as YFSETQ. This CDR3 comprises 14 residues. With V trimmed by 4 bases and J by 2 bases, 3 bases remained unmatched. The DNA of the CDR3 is TGCGCCAGCAGCCCGGACAGGGCCACAGATACGCAGTATTTT. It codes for CASSPDRATDTQYF.

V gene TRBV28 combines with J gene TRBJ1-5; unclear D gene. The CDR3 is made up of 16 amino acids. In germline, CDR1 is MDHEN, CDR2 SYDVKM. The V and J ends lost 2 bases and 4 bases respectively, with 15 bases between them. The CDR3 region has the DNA TGTGCCAGCAGTTTAGCCCTCGCGGGTCGAAATCAGCCCCAGCATTTT. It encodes CASSLALAGRNQPQHF.

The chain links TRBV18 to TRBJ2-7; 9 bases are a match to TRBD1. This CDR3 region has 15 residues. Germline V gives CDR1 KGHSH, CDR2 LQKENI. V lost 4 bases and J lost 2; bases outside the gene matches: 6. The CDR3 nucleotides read TGTGCCAGCTCACTCCGGGACAGGGAAACCTACGAGCAGTACTTC. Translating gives CASSLRDRETYEQYF.

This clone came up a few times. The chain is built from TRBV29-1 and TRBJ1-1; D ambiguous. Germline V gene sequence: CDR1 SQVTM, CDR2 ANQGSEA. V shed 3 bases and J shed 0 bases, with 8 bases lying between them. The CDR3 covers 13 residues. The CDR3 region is CSVDRDLNTEAFF. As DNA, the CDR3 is TGCAGCGTTGATCGCGATTTGAACACTGAAGCTTTCTTT.

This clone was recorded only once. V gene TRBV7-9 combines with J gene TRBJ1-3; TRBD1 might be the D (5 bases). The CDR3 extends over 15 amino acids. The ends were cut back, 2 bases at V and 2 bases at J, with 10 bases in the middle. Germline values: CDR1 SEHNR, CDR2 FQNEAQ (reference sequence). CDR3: CASSLSGDPGNTIYF. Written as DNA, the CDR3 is TGTGCCAGCAGCTTATCGGGGGATCCTGGAAACACCATATATTTT.

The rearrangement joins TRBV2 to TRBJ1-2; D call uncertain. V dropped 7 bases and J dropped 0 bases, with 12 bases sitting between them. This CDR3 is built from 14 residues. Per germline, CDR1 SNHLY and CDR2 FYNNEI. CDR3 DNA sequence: TGTGCCAGCAAATCCGGGGTAGCTAACTATGGCTACACCTTC. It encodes CASKSGVANYGYTF.

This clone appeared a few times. CDR3 amino acids: CSVTDRGETQYF. DNA of the CDR3: TGCAGCGTTACCGACAGGGGTGAGACCCAGTACTTC. The rearrangement joins TRBV29-1 to TRBJ2-5, with 8 bases identical to TRBD1. V was pared by 5 bases and J by 5 bases, with 4 bases of the junction left unmatched. This CDR3 is built from 12 residues. Germline-derived CDR1 and CDR2 are SQVTM and ANQGSEA.

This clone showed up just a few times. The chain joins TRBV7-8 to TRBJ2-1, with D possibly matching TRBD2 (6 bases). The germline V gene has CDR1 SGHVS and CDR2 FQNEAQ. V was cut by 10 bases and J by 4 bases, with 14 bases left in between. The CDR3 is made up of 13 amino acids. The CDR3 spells CATTERVYNEQFF. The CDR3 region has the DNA TGTGCCACTACGGAGCGGGTGTACAATGAGCAGTTCTTC.

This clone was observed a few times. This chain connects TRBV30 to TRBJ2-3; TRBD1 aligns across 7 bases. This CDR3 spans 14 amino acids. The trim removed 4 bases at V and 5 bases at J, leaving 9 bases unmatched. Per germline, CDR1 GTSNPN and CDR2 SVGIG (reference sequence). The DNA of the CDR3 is TGTGCCTGGATAGCCAAGGGGGCGAAAGATACGCAGTATTTT. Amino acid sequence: CAWIAKGAKDTQYF.

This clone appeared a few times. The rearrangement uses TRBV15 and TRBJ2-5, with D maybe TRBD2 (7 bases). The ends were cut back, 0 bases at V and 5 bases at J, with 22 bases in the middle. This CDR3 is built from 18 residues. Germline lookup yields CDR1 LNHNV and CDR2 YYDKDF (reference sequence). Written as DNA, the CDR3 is TGTGCCACCAGCAGAGATACTCGCCGACTCCCGGGGGGCGAGACCCAGTACTTC. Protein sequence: CATSRDTRRLPGGETQYF.